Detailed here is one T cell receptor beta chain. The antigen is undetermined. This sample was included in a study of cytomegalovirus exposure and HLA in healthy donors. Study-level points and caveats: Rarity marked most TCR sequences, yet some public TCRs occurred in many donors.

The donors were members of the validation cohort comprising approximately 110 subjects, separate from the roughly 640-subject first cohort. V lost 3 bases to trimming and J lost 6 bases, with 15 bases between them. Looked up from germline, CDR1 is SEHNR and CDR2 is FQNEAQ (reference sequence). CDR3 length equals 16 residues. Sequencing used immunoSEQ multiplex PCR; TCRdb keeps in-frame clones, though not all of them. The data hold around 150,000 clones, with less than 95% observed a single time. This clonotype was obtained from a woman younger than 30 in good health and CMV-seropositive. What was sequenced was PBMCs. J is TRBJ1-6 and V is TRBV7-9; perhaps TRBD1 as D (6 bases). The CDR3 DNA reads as TGTGCCAGCAGCTTCACAGGGACCGCTCCTAATTCACCCCTCCACTTT. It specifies CASSFTGTAPNSPLHF.